The 21 T cell receptor beta chains in this list originate from one sample, sequenced in a study of control samples from healthy donors and cancer patients. Measured with immunoSEQ multiplex PCR; TCRdb has only the in-frame clones, and not every one. The sample holds roughly 69,000 clones, 83% seen once. Sequenced sample: blood. These receptor sequences come from a man aged 55 to 69 in good health.

The CDR3 DNA is TGTGCCAGCAGCTTAGCCATAGCGGGGCGGCGGGAGGGTTACAATGAGCAGTTCTTC. Translation: CASSLAIAGRREGYNEQFF. The rearrangement links TRBV11-3 to TRBJ2-1, with 9 bases fitting TRBD2. CDR3 length equals 19 residues. CDR1 and CDR2 (germline): SGHNT, YENEEA. V shed 1 base and J 4 bases; nucleotides not matched to a gene: 14.

J is TRBJ2-1 and V is TRBV19; D assignment may be TRBD1 or TRBD2 (5 bases each). V gave up 4 bases and J gave up 4 bases, with 17 bases separating them. The CDR3 totals 16 residues. CDR1 is LNHDA, CDR2 SQIVND, per germline (reference sequence). The CDR3 is CASSTQGAYPYNEQFF. For the CDR3, the DNA is TGTGCCAGTAGTACCCAGGGAGCCTACCCTTACAATGAGCAGTTCTTC.

The rearrangement joins TRBV5-1 to TRBJ1-1; D unresolved. Germline CDR1 SGHRS, CDR2 YFSETQ. The V end was cut by 3 bases, the J end by 2 bases, with 11 bases between. CDR3 length: 14 residues. The CDR3 DNA is TGCGCCAGCAGCTACAGTTCCCTCAACACTGAAGCTTTCTTT. It specifies CASSYSSLNTEAFF.

J is TRBJ2-3 and V is TRBV18, with unresolved D. Looked up from germline, CDR1 is KGHSH and CDR2 is LQKENI. The CDR3 runs 11 residues. V lost 6 bases, J lost 2 bases, and 3 bases lay in between. The CDR3 DNA sequence: TGTGCCAGCTCCGTCACAGATACGCAGTATTTT. It is translated as CASSVTDTQYF.

CDR3 in amino acids: CASSYRQIGTYEQYF. The CDR3 DNA reads TGTGCCAGCAGTTACCGACAGATTGGCACCTACGAGCAGTACTTC. The chain carries TRBV6-5 and TRBJ2-7, with D possibly TRBD1 on 5 matching bases. The CDR3 is 15 residues long. Trimming stripped 2 bases from V and 2 bases from J, with 13 bases between. In germline, CDR1 is MNHEY, CDR2 SVGAGI.

This chain uses TRBV7-9 with TRBJ2-1; TRBD2 agrees at 14 bases. The CDR3 runs 17 residues. The germline V gene encodes CDR1 SEHNR and CDR2 FQNEAQ (reference sequence). Unmatched junction bases numbered 9, after V lost 5 bases and J lost 6 bases. CDR3 in DNA: TGTGCCAGCAGCCCTGGACTAGCGGGAGGCCCAAGCAATGAGCAGTTCTTC. This gives the protein CASSPGLAGGPSNEQFF. Looking up the rest from reference TRBV7-9 and TRBJ2-1 gives the full variable domain: DTGVSQNPRHKITKRGQNVTFRCDPISEHNRLYWYRQTLGQGPEFLTYFQNEAQLEKSRLLSDRFSAERPKGSFSTLEIQRTEQGDSAMYLCASSPGLAGGPSNEQFFGPGTRLTVL.

J is TRBJ2-1 and V is TRBV2; D remains ambiguous. The V end was cut by 5 bases, the J end by 3 bases, with 17 bases between. The germline V gene encodes CDR1 SNHLY and CDR2 FYNNEI. The CDR3 has 16 amino acids. CDR3 sequence (DNA): TGTGCCAGCAGTTCAAAGCCTCCTGACAACTACAATGAGCAGTTCTTC. Its translation is CASSSKPPDNYNEQFF. Based on the CDR3 plus reference TRBV2 and TRBJ2-1, the full variable domain is EPEVTQTPSHQVTQMGQEVILRCVPISNHLYFYWYRQILGQKVEFLVSFYNNEISEKSEIFDDQFSVERPDGSNFTLKIRSTKLEDSAMYFCASSSKPPDNYNEQFFGPGTRLTVL.

The rearrangement uses TRBV27 and TRBJ2-1; either TRBD1 or TRBD2 may supply D (5 bases each). Trimming left V 5 bases short and J 0 bases short, with 11 bases between. In germline, CDR1 is MNHEY, CDR2 SMNVEV (reference sequence). The CDR3 length is 15 residues. This chain's CDR3 is CASSPMGVSYNEQFF. The CDR3 nucleotides read TGTGCCAGCAGTCCGATGGGGGTCTCCTACAATGAGCAGTTCTTC.

V usage is TRBV12-3 or TRBV12-4 and J usage is TRBJ1-2, with TRBD1 matching over 11 bases. The CDR3 spans 13 residues. The trim removed 7 bases at V and 6 bases at J, leaving 4 bases unmatched. This chain's CDR3 is CASNGQGANGYTF. The CDR3 region has the DNA TGTGCCAGCAACGGACAGGGGGCGAATGGCTACACCTTC.

This chain connects TRBV18 to TRBJ2-7; no definite D call. From germline, CDR1 is KGHSH and CDR2 LQKENI. This CDR3 is 13 amino acids long. The V end lost 1 base, the J end lost 4 bases, and 8 bases lay between the germline ends. CDR3 DNA sequence: TGTGCCAGCTCACCACTATCTGAATACGAGCAGTACTTC. Encoded protein: CASSPLSEYEQYF.

The chain joins TRBV7-9 to TRBJ2-1; TRBD2 is a possible D gene (5 bases). Trimming removed 8 bases at V and 6 bases at J, with 14 bases between. This CDR3 region has 13 residues. The germline CDR1 and CDR2 sequences are SEHNR and FQNEAQ (reference sequence). As DNA, the CDR3 is TGTGCCAGCCAGGACTTTACCGGCAATGAGCAGTTCTTC. As protein: CASQDFTGNEQFF.

The chain recombines TRBV6-4 with TRBJ2-1; 15 positions agree with TRBD2. The CDR3 sequence is 15 residues long. V trimming: 6 bases; J trimming: 12 bases; junction bases outside the gene matches: 9. Germline V gene lookup returns CDR1 MRHNA and CDR2 SNTAGT. CDR3 in amino acids: CASSPGTSGRSLQFF. As DNA, the CDR3 is TGTGCCAGCAGCCCAGGGACTAGCGGGAGGTCCTTGCAGTTCTTC.

This chain joins TRBV7-2 and TRBJ2-5; 12 nucleotides line up with TRBD2. Germline V gene lookup returns CDR1 SGHTA and CDR2 FQGNSA. V gave up 5 bases and J gave up 4 bases; unmatched junction bases: 5. This CDR3 spans 15 amino acids. Here the CDR3 reads CASSPTSGSVETQYF. The CDR3 DNA reads TGTGCCAGCAGCCCGACTAGCGGGAGCGTAGAGACCCAGTACTTC.

The rearrangement links TRBV24-1 to TRBJ2-1; TRBD2 might be the D (5 bases). The V gene lost 1 base and the J gene lost 7 bases, with 13 bases spanning the gap. Germline CDR1 KGHDR, CDR2 SFDVKD. The CDR3 is made up of 15 amino acids. In DNA form, the CDR3 reads TGTGCCACCAGTGATTTTTCGGCGGGCGCTAATGAGCAGTTCTTC. Translated: CATSDFSAGANEQFF.

The chain combines TRBV13 with TRBJ1-3, with D unclear. Trimming pared 2 bases from V and 2 bases from J, leaving 10 bases between. This CDR3 is 15 amino acids long. The germline CDR1 and CDR2 sequences are PRHDT and FYEKMQ (reference sequence). The CDR3 bases are TGTGCCAGCAGCTTAACTGTCAGAACTGGAAACACCATATATTTT. This translates into CASSLTVRTGNTIYF.

This clone has only one observation. The chain uses TRBV25-1 and TRBJ1-1; possibly TRBD1 for D (5 bases). This CDR3 has 13 residues. Germline V gene data show CDR1 as MGHDK and CDR2 as SYGVNS. V lost 1 base, J lost 5 bases, and 8 bases lay in between. CDR3 DNA sequence: TGTGCCAGCAGTGAATTAGGGGTTACTGAAGCTTTCTTT. Translation gives CASSELGVTEAFF.

The V and J genes are TRBV7-2 and TRBJ1-5; TRBD1 might be the D (6 bases). CDR3 length: 14 residues. Between the trimmed V and J ends, which lost 6 bases and 0 bases, there was a span of 9 bases. Germline CDR1 is SGHTA and CDR2 is FQGNSA. CDR3 sequence: CASSQGYSNQPQHF. CDR3 nucleotide sequence: TGTGCCAGCAGTCAGGGGTATAGCAATCAGCCCCAGCATTTT.

This clone was found a few times. The V call is TRBV4-2, the J call TRBJ2-7, with D maybe TRBD2 (6 bases). Germline V lookup: CDR1 LGHNA, CDR2 YNFKEQ. Trimming took off 1 base at V and 7 bases at J, with 8 bases between the two ends. This CDR3 is 12 amino acids long. Written as DNA, the CDR3 is TGTGCCAGCAGCCAAGGGGGGAGGGAGCAGTACTTC. Its translation: CASSQGGREQYF.

V gene TRBV27 combines with J gene TRBJ1-1; 11 bases map to TRBD1. In germline, CDR1 is MNHEY, CDR2 SMNVEV (reference sequence). The CDR3 loop spans 15 amino acids. V was pared by 5 bases and J by 5 bases, with 7 bases of the junction left unmatched. In nucleotides, the CDR3 is TGTGCCAGCAGTCCCGGGACAGGGGGAGGTACTGAAGCTTTCTTT. Protein product: CASSPGTGGGTEAFF.

This chain connects TRBV5-4 to TRBJ2-1; D is unresolved. Trimming left V 0 bases short and J 3 bases short, with 4 bases between. The CDR3 runs 13 residues. The germline V gene encodes CDR1 SGHNT and CDR2 YYREEE (reference sequence). CDR3 region: CASSLASYNEQFF. CDR3 in DNA: TGTGCCAGCAGCTTGGCCAGCTACAATGAGCAGTTCTTC.

CDR3 residues: CASSQPSGTKYQETQYF. In nucleotides, the CDR3 is TGTGCCAGCAGCCAACCCTCCGGGACCAAGTACCAAGAGACCCAGTACTTC. This chain joins TRBV4-2 and TRBJ2-5; TRBD1 or TRBD2 may be the D gene (5 bases each). From germline, CDR1 is LGHNA and CDR2 YNFKEQ. Trimming shortened V by 2 bases and J by 0 bases, and 16 bases separated the two germline ends. The CDR3 has 17 amino acids.